Below are 26 T cell receptor beta chains sequenced from a single sample in a study of T cells in localized non-small cell lung cancer (dated by TCRdb to the early 2020s). The protocol used for the library was the immunoSEQ multiplex PCR assay. What TCRdb holds here is the immuneACCESS table cut down to in-frame rearrangements. Part of the clones is not present; checked against another copy, under half of the missing clones reflect an unresolved V gene, and the others are unexplained. This sample is represented by 2,000 or so clones; around 17% of them were singletons. The biggest ten clones account for under 25% of the sample. This specimen consisted of lung tumor tissue, obtained before any cancer treatment. Receptors were obtained from a female donor of 60 years or more with stage I squamous cell lung carcinoma.

This chain joins TRBV19 and TRBJ2-7, with D possibly TRBD1 on 5 matching bases. Trimming took 6 bases from V and 5 from J, leaving 11 bases between them. The CDR3 length is 12 residues. CDR1 is LNHDA and CDR2 is SQIVND in the germline V gene (reference sequence). CDR3 sequence reads: CASSREKNEQYF. The CDR3 DNA is TGTGCCAGTAGCAGGGAAAAAAACGAGCAGTACTTC. Full variable domain (outside the CDR3, taken from reference TRBV19 and TRBJ2-7): DGGITQSPKYLFRKEGQNVTLSCEQNLNHDAMYWYRQDPGQGLRLIYYSQIVNDFQKGDIAEGYSVSREKKESFPLTVTSAQKNPTAFYLCASSREKNEQYFGPGTRLTVT.

In its sample, this clone ranks as large. V usage is TRBV30 and J usage is TRBJ1-5, with D perhaps matching TRBD1 (5 bases). Looked up from germline, CDR1 is GTSNPN and CDR2 is SVGIG (reference sequence). The CDR3 has 13 residues. V was pared by 0 bases and J by 6 bases, with 9 bases between. The CDR3 loop reads CAWSVEGSQPQHF. In DNA, the CDR3 is TGTGCCTGGAGTGTCGAGGGGAGTCAGCCCCAGCATTTT. The full variable domain, with the rest looked up from reference TRBV30 and TRBJ1-5, is SQTIHQWPATLVQPVGSPLSLECTVEGTSNPNLYWYRQAAGRGLQLLFYSVGIGQISSEVPQNLSASRPQDRQFILSSKKLLLSDSGFYLCAWSVEGSQPQHFGDGTRLSIL.

V and J are TRBV19 and TRBJ2-2, with a possible D match to TRBD1 (5 bases). V was pared by 6 bases and J by 5 bases, with 10 bases between. The CDR3 is 13 residues long. Per the germline V gene, CDR1 is LNHDA and CDR2 is SQIVND (reference sequence). CDR3: CASRPQGTGELFF. CDR3 bases: TGTGCCAGTAGACCTCAGGGAACCGGGGAGCTGTTTTTT.

This clone was counted a few times. The V and J genes are TRBV11-3 and TRBJ2-2, with 8 bases matching TRBD1. The V gene end was trimmed by 4 bases and the J gene end by 2 bases; junction bases not matched to a gene: 3. The CDR3 length is 15 residues. Germline CDR1 and CDR2: SGHNT and YENEEA. CDR3 amino acids: CASSWTGINTGELFF. The CDR3 coding sequence is TGTGCCAGCAGCTGGACAGGGATCAACACCGGGGAGCTGTTTTTT. Full variable domain (outside the CDR3, taken from reference TRBV11-3 and TRBJ2-2): EAGVVQSPRYKIIEKKQPVAFWCNPISGHNTLYWYLQNLGQGPELLIRYENEEAVDDSQLPKDRFSAERLKGVDSTLKIQPAELGDSAVYLCASSWTGINTGELFFGEGSRLTVL.

V is TRBV11-3 and J is TRBJ2-7, with 12 bases matching TRBD1. With V trimmed by 5 bases and J by 3 bases, 11 bases remained unmatched. This CDR3 is 17 amino acids long. The germline gives CDR1 SGHNT, CDR2 YENEEA. CDR3 nucleotides: TGTGCCAGCAGCCCCGGGACAGGGGGCGCGGAACTCTACGAGCAGTACTTC. Its translation: CASSPGTGGAELYEQYF.

DNA of the CDR3: TGTGCCAGCAGTTTTGGGGACGGAGGGTACGAGCAGTACTTC. This codes for CASSFGDGGYEQYF. The chain joins TRBV6-8 to TRBJ2-7; D is perhaps TRBD2 (6 bases). Germline loops: CDR1 MNHGY, CDR2 SAAAGT. Trimming took 4 bases from V and 4 from J, leaving 14 bases between them. This CDR3 spans 14 amino acids.

V usage is TRBV14 and J usage is TRBJ2-1, with 9 positions matching TRBD2. Trimming at V came to 5 bases and at J to 9 bases, leaving 14 bases not matched to a gene. Germline CDR1 reads SGHDN; CDR2 reads FVKESK. The CDR3 contains 16 residues. CDR3 nucleotide sequence: TGTGCCAGCAGCTACCCGGGGGTAGCGGGAGTAGGTGAGCAGTTCTTC. Translated: CASSYPGVAGVGEQFF.

The chain is built from TRBV19 and TRBJ2-7; D uncertain. The CDR3 loop spans 13 amino acids. Germline loops: CDR1 LNHDA, CDR2 SQIVND (reference sequence). Trimming removed 3 bases from V and 2 bases from J, with 8 bases in between. The CDR3 loop reads CASSITVTYEQYF. The DNA of the CDR3 is TGTGCCAGTAGTATCACGGTAACCTACGAGCAGTACTTC.

The chain couples TRBV11-3 to TRBJ2-3; the D gene is possibly TRBD2 (6 bases). The ends were cut back, 3 bases at V and 2 bases at J, with 12 bases in the middle. The V gene's germline CDR1 is SGHNT and CDR2 YENEEA. CDR3 length: 15 amino acids. The CDR3 DNA reads as TGTGCCAGCAGCTTTACCGGGACTCTCACAGATACGCAGTATTTT. Its translation is CASSFTGTLTDTQYF.

This chain links TRBV28 with TRBJ2-7; unclear D gene. Germline V gives CDR1 MDHEN, CDR2 SYDVKM. V lost 1 base and J lost 1, with 5 bases in between. The CDR3 runs to 13 residues. CDR3 bases: TGTGCCAGCAGTTTATTGAAGTCCTACGAGCAGTACTTC. Amino acids: CASSLLKSYEQYF.

The chain combines TRBV19 with TRBJ1-2, with a possible D match to TRBD1 (6 bases). Per germline, CDR1 LNHDA and CDR2 SQIVND (reference sequence). The CDR3 runs to 14 residues. Trimming shortened V by 7 bases and J by 8 bases, and 20 bases separated the two germline ends. The CDR3 loop reads CASNIAGTPFGYTF. The CDR3 coding sequence is TGTGCCAGTAACATCGCCGGGACACCCTTCGGCTACACCTTC.

Remarks on this clone: Other DNA sequences in this sample translate to the same CDR3. V usage is TRBV19 and J usage is TRBJ1-5, with 8 nucleotides matching TRBD1. Germline loops: CDR1 LNHDA, CDR2 SQIVND (reference sequence). The CDR3 is 14 residues long. V was pared by 7 bases and J by 4 bases, with 6 bases of the junction left unmatched. The CDR3 region is CASTSGTGNQPQHF. CDR3 nucleotides: TGTGCCAGTACCTCCGGGACAGGTAATCAGCCCCAGCATTTT.

The rearrangement joins TRBV23-1 to TRBJ2-7; D not certain. TRBV23-1 is given ORF status, its function remaining uncertain. The CDR3 totals 13 residues. V was clipped by 6 bases and J by 4 bases, with 13 bases between them. CDR3 sequence reads: CASSLRPQYEQYF. DNA of the CDR3: TGCGCCAGCAGCTTAAGACCTCAATACGAGCAGTACTTC.

This clone was found a few times. The chain joins TRBV19 to TRBJ2-7; 11 bases fit TRBD1. The CDR3 totals 18 residues. V dropped 2 bases and J dropped 0; count of bases not matched to a gene: 9. The germline V gene encodes CDR1 LNHDA and CDR2 SQIVND (reference sequence). CDR3 in DNA: TGTGCCAGTAGTATAAGAGGACAGGGGGCGACGGCCTCCTACGAGCAGTACTTC. It codes for CASSIRGQGATASYEQYF.

This rearrangement joins TRBV8-2 to TRBJ2-1. TRBV8-2 corresponds to a pseudogene. The CDR3 is 13 amino acids. The CDR3 DNA reads as TGTGCCAGCAGTTCCCCTGCCGGCCATGAGCAGTTCTTC. Encoded protein: CASSSPAGHEQFF.

The chain links TRBV29-1 to TRBJ2-5; 7 nucleotides match TRBD1. CDR1 is SQVTM and CDR2 is ANQGSEA in the germline V gene. CDR3 length: 13 amino acids. V shed 8 bases, J shed 4 bases, and the junction held 10 bases outside the gene matches. The CDR3 DNA reads as TGCAGCTATAGACAGGGATCGGCAGAGACCCAGTACTTC. Protein product: CSYRQGSAETQYF.

The table lists this clone with a few counts. The chain carries TRBV9 and TRBJ1-4; 8 positions agree with TRBD1. V was pared by 5 bases and J by 7 bases, with 10 bases of the junction left unmatched. Germline-derived CDR1 and CDR2 are SGDLS and YYNGEE. This CDR3 is 15 amino acids long. The CDR3 spells CASRSLRTGTEKLFF. For the CDR3, the DNA is TGTGCCAGCAGAAGCCTCCGGACAGGGACTGAAAAACTGTTTTTT.

The chain carries TRBV11-3 and TRBJ2-1; 13 bases fit TRBD2. Germline CDR1 reads SGHNT; CDR2 reads YENEEA. V was clipped by 5 bases and J by 4 bases; unmatched bases: 11. The CDR3 sequence is 18 residues long. The chain's CDR3 is CASSRTSGRSAVYNEQFF. The DNA for the CDR3 is TGTGCCAGCAGCCGGACTAGCGGGAGATCGGCGGTTTACAATGAGCAGTTCTTC.

The V and J genes are TRBV28 and TRBJ1-2; TRBD1 agrees at 9 bases. After removal of 3 bases from V and 5 bases from J, the junction contained 4 bases not matched to a gene. Per germline, CDR1 MDHEN and CDR2 SYDVKM. This CDR3 region has 14 residues. The CDR3 is CASSLGTGKYGYTF. CDR3 sequence (DNA): TGTGCCAGCAGTTTGGGGACAGGGAAATATGGCTACACCTTC.

Note on this clone: Its ends do not fully match the called genes, so a read error is possible. The chain joins TRBV6-8 to TRBJ1-5, with D possibly matching TRBD1 (6 bases). The CDR3 spans 13 residues. Germline V gives CDR1 MNHGY, CDR2 SAAAGT. As DNA, the CDR3 is TGTGCCATCAGTGGCACAGGGAATCAGCCCCAGCATTTT. This encodes CAISGTGNQPQHF.

This clone ranks as hyperexpanded (1% or more). The chain couples TRBV5-1 to TRBJ2-1, with a tentative D call TRBD2 (6 bases). Looked up from germline, CDR1 is SGHRS and CDR2 is YFSETQ. Trimming cost V 4 bases and J 0 bases, with 14 bases left between them. This CDR3 region has 16 residues. Written as DNA, the CDR3 is TGCGCCAGCAGCCCCGCGGACGGGAGCTCCTACAATGAGCAGTTCTTC. Its protein product is CASSPADGSSYNEQFF.

This clone showed up just once. The rearrangement uses TRBV29-1 and TRBJ2-2; no firm D call. Trimming left V 2 bases short and J 2 bases short, with 12 bases between. Germline V lookup: CDR1 SQVTM, CDR2 ANQGSEA. The CDR3 sequence is 15 residues long. CDR3 sequence: CSVENPGSNTGELFF. CDR3 in DNA: TGCAGCGTTGAAAATCCCGGGTCTAACACCGGGGAGCTGTTTTTT.

Only a few counts were recorded for this clone. The chain couples TRBV9 to TRBJ2-3; D is possibly TRBD1 (6 bases). V shed 6 bases and J shed 10 bases, with 21 bases lying between them. The germline V gene has CDR1 SGDLS and CDR2 YYNGEE. The CDR3 runs to 14 residues. The CDR3 region has the DNA TGTGCCAGCACCCGAAGAGGGGGAACCAATCCGCAGTATTTT. Amino acid sequence: CASTRRGGTNPQYF.

The rearrangement uses TRBV19 and TRBJ2-3, with D unresolved. The V end lost 5 bases, the J end lost 0 bases, and 12 bases lay between the germline ends. There are 15 residues in the CDR3. Looked up from germline, CDR1 is LNHDA and CDR2 is SQIVND (reference sequence). CDR3 DNA: TGTGCCAGTAGTGACCAGGCGGTTAGCACAGATACGCAGTATTTT. Encoded protein: CASSDQAVSTDTQYF.

This clone showed up just a few times. The chain is built from TRBV11-3 and TRBJ2-5; D is possibly TRBD1 (5 bases). The CDR3 contains 15 residues. The germline gives CDR1 SGHNT, CDR2 YENEEA. V was shortened by 2 bases and J by 3 bases, with 13 bases between the two germline ends. In DNA, the CDR3 is TGTGCCAGCAGCTTAATGGTGGACAACAAAGAGACCCAGTACTTC. Amino acids: CASSLMVDNKETQYF.

The rearrangement links TRBV5-8 to TRBJ2-2; D is undetermined. V lost 3 bases, J lost 7 bases, and 10 bases lay in between. CDR3 size: 13 residues. Germline V gene lookup returns CDR1 SGHTS and CDR2 YDEGEE. This chain's CDR3 is CASSYSYGGELFF. The CDR3, as DNA: TGTGCCAGCAGCTACAGCTATGGCGGGGAGCTGTTTTTT.